One and the same sample provided the 21 T cell receptor beta chains below, sequenced in a study of shared clonotypes between healthy human individuals. Sequencing used immunoSEQ multiplex PCR; TCRdb keeps in-frame clones, though not all of them. The sample shows some 1,100,000 clones, around 78% of them seen only once. Sequences were obtained from memory CD4+ T cells from PBMCs. The subset denotes: CD45RA-negative fraction. These receptors all stem from a man aged 18 to 29 in good health. Some clones in this sample may be carry-over from other donors' samples.

This chain joins TRBV5-4 and TRBJ2-1; D possibly corresponds to TRBD1 (5 bases). The germline V and J ends were trimmed by 2 bases and 1 base, with 7 bases remaining between them. The CDR3 length is 14 residues. Germline loops: CDR1 SGHNT, CDR2 YYREEE (reference sequence). CDR3 DNA: TGTGCCAGCAGCTTAGGGGTGTCCTACAATGAGCAGTTCTTC. This gives the protein CASSLGVSYNEQFF.

This clone was counted only a few times. The genes are TRBV2 and TRBJ2-6, with D uncertain. There are 14 residues in the CDR3. The V and J ends lost 7 bases and 0 bases respectively, with 7 bases between them. Germline V lookup: CDR1 SNHLY, CDR2 FYNNEI. As DNA, the CDR3 is TGTGCCAGCAATCTGGTCTCTGGGGCCAACGTCCTGACTTTC. It specifies CASNLVSGANVLTF.

Comment on this clone: No DNA is shown, since the ends of the CDR3 on it are uncertain; the CDR3 is the one TCRdb lists. The chain links TRBV15 to TRBJ2-5. Germline CDR1 is LNHNV and CDR2 is YYDKDF (reference sequence). The CDR3 is 16 amino acids in total, end residues counted. The chain's CDR3 is CATSTQPNLLQMSQYF.

Written as DNA, the CDR3 is TGCGCCAGCAGCCCTGGGACTAGCGGGCGCGAGCAGTACTTC. Amino acid sequence: CASSPGTSGREQYF. The chain links TRBV4-1 to TRBJ2-7; 12 positions match TRBD2. This CDR3 spans 14 amino acids. V shed 4 bases and J 6 bases; nucleotides not matched to a gene: 4. The V gene's germline CDR1 is MGHRA and CDR2 YSYEKL.

This chain joins TRBV7-2 and TRBJ1-1; D perhaps matches TRBD1 (5 bases). This CDR3 contains 14 residues. V was shortened by 2 bases and J by 4 bases, with 11 bases between the two germline ends. Germline assignment: CDR1 SGHTA and CDR2 FQGNSA. CDR3 nucleotide sequence: TGTGCCAGCAGCTTAATAACAGGTGGCACTGAAGCTTTCTTT. It translates to CASSLITGGTEAFF.

V usage is TRBV28 and J usage is TRBJ1-1; tentative D call: TRBD1 (5 bases). Trimming stripped 3 bases from V and 11 bases from J, with 16 bases between. This CDR3 has 13 residues. Germline CDR1 and CDR2: MDHEN and SYDVKM. CDR3 in DNA: TGTGCCAGCAGTTTGACAGTCTTAATTGACGCTTTCTTT. Translated, it gives CASSLTVLIDAFF.

There are many counts of this clone. The chain employs TRBV14 and TRBJ2-7; D gene ambiguous. V shed 4 bases and J shed 1 base, with 11 bases lying between them. CDR1 SGHDN and CDR2 FVKESK come from the germline V gene. The length of the CDR3 is 14 residues. CDR3 loop: CASSLQTRSYEQYF. The CDR3 bases are TGTGCCAGCAGCCTCCAGACCCGATCCTACGAGCAGTACTTC. Combining the CDR3 with reference TRBV14 and TRBJ2-7 gives the whole variable domain EAGVTQFPSHSVIEKGQTVTLRCDPISGHDNLYWYRRVMGKEIKFLLHFVKESKQDESGMPNNRFLAERTGGTYSTLKVQPAELEDSGVYFCASSLQTRSYEQYFGPGTRLTVT.

V usage is TRBV9 and J usage is TRBJ2-4, with D possibly TRBD2 on 6 matching bases. The CDR3 runs 14 residues. The germline V gene has CDR1 SGDLS and CDR2 YYNGEE. Trimming cost V 7 bases and J 7 bases, with 18 bases left between them. The CDR3 coding sequence is TGTGCCAGCGCCGGTCTCGCTGCGGGGAACATTCAGTACTTC. Its translation is CASAGLAAGNIQYF.

This clone appeared a few times. V and J are TRBV19 and TRBJ1-5; D is undetermined. V was pared by 6 bases and J by 2 bases, with 14 bases between. Per germline, CDR1 LNHDA and CDR2 SQIVND (reference sequence). This CDR3 has 15 amino acids. The CDR3 loop reads CASRVTASGNQPQHF. The CDR3 nucleotides read TGTGCCAGTAGGGTGACGGCATCGGGCAATCAGCCCCAGCATTTT. Drawing the rest from reference TRBV19 and TRBJ1-5, the complete variable domain is DGGITQSPKYLFRKEGQNVTLSCEQNLNHDAMYWYRQDPGQGLRLIYYSQIVNDFQKGDIAEGYSVSREKKESFPLTVTSAQKNPTAFYLCASRVTASGNQPQHFGDGTRLSIL.

The chain has TRBV2 and TRBJ2-4, with TRBD1 matching 9 bases. CDR1 is SNHLY and CDR2 is FYNNEI in the germline V gene. This CDR3 has 17 residues. The ends lost 6 bases at V and 1 base at J; junction bases unmatched: 10. The CDR3 DNA is TGTGCCAGCAGCGAAACCTACAGGGGGCACGCCAAAAACATTCAGTACTTC. It codes for CASSETYRGHAKNIQYF.

The genes are TRBV15 and TRBJ1-1; D is ambiguous. CDR3 length: 16 amino acids. The germline V and J ends were trimmed by 3 bases and 6 bases, with 20 bases remaining between them. The germline V gene has CDR1 LNHNV and CDR2 YYDKDF (reference sequence). The CDR3 reads CATSRELLARGAEAFF. In DNA, the CDR3 is TGTGCCACCAGCAGGGAGCTCCTTGCCCGGGGAGCTGAAGCTTTCTTT.

In regard to this clone: A much larger clone differs by one base, so this may be a read error. This specimen includes other DNA sequences encoding the same CDR3. The chain links TRBV9 to TRBJ2-2; D is uncertain. The CDR3 is 14 residues long. Trimming removed 0 bases at V and 1 base at J, with 4 bases between. Germline CDR1 SGDLS, CDR2 YYNGEE. The CDR3 sequence is CASSVAGNTGELFF. CDR3 sequence (DNA): TGTGCCAGCAGCGTAGCAGGGAACACCGGGGAGCTGTTTTTT. Drawing the rest from reference TRBV9 and TRBJ2-2, the complete variable domain is DSGVTQTPKHLITATGQRVTLRCSPRSGDLSVYWYQQSLDQGLQFLIQYYNGEERAKGNILERFSAQQFPDLHSELNLSSLELGDSALYFCASSVAGNTGELFFGEGSRLTVL.

The chain links TRBV5-1 to TRBJ1-1, with a tentative D call TRBD1 (5 bases). V was trimmed by 4 bases and J by 0 bases, leaving 10 bases between them. Looked up from germline, CDR1 is SGHRS and CDR2 is YFSETQ. This CDR3 spans 14 amino acids. CDR3 sequence: CASSGQGMNTEAFF. As DNA, the CDR3 is TGCGCCAGCAGCGGGCAGGGAATGAACACTGAAGCTTTCTTT.

The chain uses TRBV28 and TRBJ1-5, with D possibly matching TRBD1 (5 bases). Trimming cost V 5 bases and J 11 bases, with 10 bases left between them. Germline-derived CDR1 and CDR2 are MDHEN and SYDVKM. This CDR3 contains 11 residues. Here the CDR3 DNA reads TGTGCCAGCAGTCCTTGGGGCTCCCAGCATTTT. Translating it yields CASSPWGSQHF.

The chain joins TRBV5-1 to TRBJ2-7; 10 nucleotides line up with TRBD1. The CDR3 length is 16 residues. V dropped 0 bases and J dropped 5; count of bases not matched to a gene: 8. The germline V gene encodes CDR1 SGHRS and CDR2 YFSETQ. The CDR3 is CASSLGGTGVGNEQYF. In DNA, the CDR3 is TGCGCCAGCAGCTTGGGCGGGACAGGGGTGGGTAACGAGCAGTACTTC.

V gene TRBV14 combines with J gene TRBJ2-7; D not certain. This CDR3 region has 13 residues. Germline-derived CDR1 and CDR2 are SGHDN and FVKESK. Trimming took off 1 base at V and 4 bases at J, with 8 bases between the two ends. CDR3 in amino acids: CASSQVSPYEQYF. Here the CDR3 DNA reads TGTGCCAGCAGCCAAGTATCTCCGTACGAGCAGTACTTC. The variable domain in full, with the rest retrieved from reference TRBV14 and TRBJ2-7, is EAGVTQFPSHSVIEKGQTVTLRCDPISGHDNLYWYRRVMGKEIKFLLHFVKESKQDESGMPNNRFLAERTGGTYSTLKVQPAELEDSGVYFCASSQVSPYEQYFGPGTRLTVT.

As concerns this clone: This specimen includes other DNA sequences encoding the same CDR3. The rearrangement links TRBV6-5 to TRBJ1-1; D may be TRBD1 (6 bases). Between the trimmed V and J ends, which lost 0 bases and 0 bases, there was a span of 8 bases. The germline gives CDR1 MNHEY, CDR2 SVGAGI. The CDR3 length is 15 residues. Here the CDR3 reads CASSYSGGMNTEAFF. In DNA, the CDR3 is TGTGCCAGCAGTTACTCGGGGGGCATGAACACTGAAGCTTTCTTT.

The J gene is TRBJ1-4, the V gene TRBV7-9; perhaps TRBD1 as D (5 bases). The CDR3 is 14 residues long. The ends were cut back, 9 bases at V and 3 bases at J, with 14 bases in the middle. Germline V lookup: CDR1 SEHNR, CDR2 FQNEAQ (reference sequence). CDR3 protein: CASQGRGANEKLFF. CDR3 nucleotides: TGTGCCAGTCAGGGTCGGGGGGCTAATGAAAAACTGTTTTTT.

This chain connects TRBV5-1 to TRBJ2-7, with 9 bases identical to TRBD1. Germline loops: CDR1 SGHRS, CDR2 YFSETQ. J lost 6 bases, V lost 2 bases, and 9 bases had no gene match. This CDR3 is built from 15 residues. In DNA form, the CDR3 reads TGCGCCAGCAGCTTAAGGGGGGACAGGGTTCGCGAGCAGTACTTC. Translated, it gives CASSLRGDRVREQYF.

The chain joins TRBV5-6 to TRBJ1-5; D ambiguous. In germline, CDR1 is SGHDT, CDR2 YYEEEE. The V end lost 0 bases, the J end lost 4 bases, and 11 bases lay between the germline ends. The CDR3 extends over 15 amino acids. Here the CDR3 reads CASSLGPNDNQPQHF. CDR3 nucleotides: TGTGCCAGCAGCTTGGGCCCCAACGATAATCAGCCCCAGCATTTT.

J is TRBJ1-1 and V is TRBV7-9, with unresolved D. The CDR3 extends over 14 amino acids. Germline CDR1 reads SEHNR; CDR2 reads FQNEAQ (reference sequence). Trimming pared 1 base from V and 5 bases from J, leaving 11 bases between. The CDR3 sequence is CASSLEAGETEAFF. The CDR3 bases are TGTGCCAGCAGCTTAGAGGCGGGCGAGACTGAAGCTTTCTTT. Full variable domain (missing parts from reference TRBV7-9 and TRBJ1-1): DTGVSQNPRHKITKRGQNVTFRCDPISEHNRLYWYRQTLGQGPEFLTYFQNEAQLEKSRLLSDRFSAERPKGSFSTLEIQRTEQGDSAMYLCASSLEAGETEAFFGQGTRLTVV.